These 20 T cell receptor beta chains were sequenced from one sample in a study of cytomegalovirus exposure and HLA in healthy donors. The PCR made use of 60 Vbeta and 13 Jbeta primers. TCRdb keeps only in-frame clones here, not all; method: immunoSEQ multiplex PCR. Of a few hundred thousand clones listed, around 80% are singletons. What was sequenced was PBMCs. These receptors were taken from a woman aged 55-75 years in good health and CMV-seropositive.

Note on this clone: The sample has other DNA sequences that encode this CDR3 too. The chain has TRBV10-3 and TRBJ2-5, with D uncertain. CDR3 length equals 12 residues. V was trimmed by 0 bases and J by 4 bases, leaving 3 bases between them. CDR1 is ENHRY and CDR2 is SYGVKD in the germline V gene. The CDR3 region is CAISESRETQYF. The CDR3 nucleotides read TGTGCCATCAGTGAGTCGAGAGAGACCCAGTACTTC.

The chain carries TRBV6-5 and TRBJ1-2; 9 bases are a match to TRBD1. J was trimmed by 7 bases and V by 2 bases; bases with no gene match: 5. This CDR3 has 14 amino acids. The germline CDR1 and CDR2 sequences are MNHEY and SVGAGI. DNA of the CDR3: TGTGCCAGCAGTTACCGCGACAGGGGGGGTGGCTACACCTTC. Protein product: CASSYRDRGGGYTF.

This clone was picked up a small number of times. V usage is TRBV19 and J usage is TRBJ2-7, with D tentatively TRBD2 (6 bases). The CDR3 sequence is 14 residues long. The V and J ends lost 4 bases and 4 bases respectively, with 14 bases between them. Germline loops: CDR1 LNHDA, CDR2 SQIVND (reference sequence). The CDR3 region has the DNA TGTGCCAGTAGTACCCAGGGTCGGGGGTACGAGCAGTACTTC. This codes for CASSTQGRGYEQYF.

This clone was seen a handful of times. CDR3 region: CASRLTAYFRLAGSSQQWEQYF. DNA for the CDR3: TGTGCCAGCAGATTAACGGCCTACTTTAGACTAGCGGGATCTTCCCAACAATGGGAGCAGTACTTC. The rearrangement links TRBV27 to TRBJ2-7, with TRBD2 matching over 11 bases. Germline loops: CDR1 MNHEY, CDR2 SMNVEV (reference sequence). The junction had 32 bases not matched to a gene; V was cut back by 6 bases and J by 7 bases. CDR3 size: 22 residues.

This chain uses TRBV7-2 with TRBJ2-3, with D uncertain. The CDR3 runs 13 residues. Trimming pared 2 bases from V and 2 bases from J, leaving 5 bases between. The V gene's germline CDR1 is SGHTA and CDR2 FQGNSA. CDR3 in amino acids: CASSLPSTDTQYF. CDR3 nucleotide sequence: TGTGCCAGCAGCTTACCCTCCACAGATACGCAGTATTTT.

The chain links TRBV29-1 to TRBJ2-5; D unresolved. The CDR3 is 13 amino acids. Trimming removed 4 bases at V and 2 bases at J, with 11 bases between. CDR1 is SQVTM and CDR2 is ANQGSEA in the germline V gene. The CDR3 here is CSVGAAFQETQYF. For the CDR3, the DNA is TGCAGCGTTGGGGCAGCCTTTCAAGAGACCCAGTACTTC.

The rearrangement uses TRBV29-1 and TRBJ2-3, with TRBD1 identical over 8 bases. The V gene end was trimmed by 4 bases and the J gene end by 1 base; junction bases not matched to a gene: 7. The CDR3 contains 15 residues. CDR1 is SQVTM, CDR2 ANQGSEA, per germline. The chain's CDR3 is CSVGGQGEGTDTQYF. Written as DNA, the CDR3 is TGCAGCGTTGGAGGACAGGGCGAGGGCACAGATACGCAGTATTTT.

V gene TRBV5-1 combines with J gene TRBJ2-4, with 11 bases identical to TRBD2. The germline V gene encodes CDR1 SGHRS and CDR2 YFSETQ. V lost 3 bases and J lost 8; bases outside the gene matches: 1. The CDR3 spans 13 residues. The CDR3, as DNA: TGCGCCAGCAGCTCGGGACTAGCGGACATTCAGTACTTC. Amino acid sequence: CASSSGLADIQYF.

V gene TRBV28 combines with J gene TRBJ1-2; a possible D gene is TRBD1 (5 bases). Looked up from germline, CDR1 is MDHEN and CDR2 is SYDVKM. The CDR3 contains 16 residues. Trimming removed 2 bases at V and 3 bases at J, with 16 bases between. The CDR3 sequence: CASSLQGAKVYYGYTF. Written as DNA, the CDR3 is TGTGCCAGCAGTTTACAAGGGGCCAAAGTATACTATGGCTACACCTTC.

The chain carries TRBV19 and TRBJ2-3; TRBD2 matches 12 bases. This CDR3 comprises 16 residues. The germline CDR1 and CDR2 sequences are LNHDA and SQIVND (reference sequence). The V segment lost 6 bases and the J segment 5 bases; nucleotides outside the gene matches: 9. The CDR3 loop reads CASRRLAGDKRDTQYF. The CDR3 DNA follows: TGTGCCAGTAGGAGACTAGCGGGAGATAAGAGAGATACGCAGTATTTT.

Notes on this clone: Germline is not matched at one junction end, which may reflect a read error. The same CDR3 can be traced to other DNA sequences in this sample. The rearrangement joins TRBV7-3 to TRBJ1-1; the D is unclear. CDR3 length: 17 residues. Per the germline V gene, CDR1 is SGHTA and CDR2 is FQGTGA. CDR3 protein: CASSLSFQRYPNTEAFF. The DNA of the CDR3 is TGTGCCAGCAGCTTATCATTCCAGCGGTACCCGAACACTGAGGCTTTCTTT.

The CDR3 spells CASGLVPGSDEAFF. The CDR3 DNA reads as TGTGCTAGTGGTTTGGTACCCGGGTCGGATGAAGCTTTCTTT. The chain uses TRBV12-5 and TRBJ1-1, with D unresolved. This CDR3 is built from 14 residues. Germline V gives CDR1 LGHNT, CDR2 FRNRAP. Trimming took off 0 bases at V and 7 bases at J, with 12 bases between the two ends. The variable domain in full, with the rest retrieved from reference TRBV12-5 and TRBJ1-1, is DARVTQTPRHKVTEMGQEVTMRCQPILGHNTVFWYRQTMMQGLELLAYFRNRAPLDDSGMPKDRFSAEMPDATLATLKIQPSEPRDSAVYFCASGLVPGSDEAFFGQGTRLTVV.

J is TRBJ2-7 and V is TRBV5-1; D call uncertain. V was shortened by 0 bases and J by 3 bases, with 7 bases between the two germline ends. CDR1 and CDR2 from the germline V gene are SGHRS and YFSETQ. The CDR3 extends over 13 amino acids. CDR3 coding DNA: TGCGCCAGCAGCTTGGCCAACATCTACGAGCAGTACTTC. Protein sequence: CASSLANIYEQYF. The complete variable domain, with remaining parts taken from reference TRBV5-1 and TRBJ2-7, reads KAGVTQTPRYLIKTRGQQVTLSCSPISGHRSVSWYQQTPGQGLQFLFEYFSETQRNKGNFPGRFSGRQFSNSRSEMNVSTLELGDSALYLCASSLANIYEQYFGPGTRLTVT.

The V gene is TRBV9, the J gene TRBJ2-7, with 7 bases lining up with TRBD1. Trimming removed 2 bases from V and 6 bases from J; junction bases left unmatched: 11. CDR1 and CDR2 from the germline V gene are SGDLS and YYNGEE. The CDR3 runs to 15 residues. CDR3 residues: CASSVHPGTEGEQYF. As DNA, the CDR3 is TGTGCCAGCAGCGTCCACCCCGGGACAGAGGGCGAGCAGTACTTC.

This rearrangement joins TRBV6-1 to TRBJ1-5; 9 nucleotides align to TRBD1. The CDR3 consists of 15 residues. V gave up 2 bases and J gave up 7 bases; unmatched junction bases: 6. Germline V gene lookup returns CDR1 MNHNS and CDR2 SASEGT. The CDR3 is CASSENRGRNQPQHF. The CDR3 nucleotides are TGTGCCAGCAGTGAAAACAGGGGGCGAAACCAGCCCCAGCATTTT.

V usage is TRBV28 and J usage is TRBJ2-7; D is unresolved. The length of the CDR3 is 16 residues. With 2 bases removed from V and 0 bases from J, the gap between germline ends came to 14 bases. Germline lookup yields CDR1 MDHEN and CDR2 SYDVKM. The DNA for the CDR3 is TGTGCCAGCAGTTTAGGGCCCAAGTTCCCCTCCTACGAGCAGTACTTC. This encodes CASSLGPKFPSYEQYF.

V and J are TRBV4-1 and TRBJ1-1; 12 bases are shared with TRBD1. The CDR3 is 16 amino acids. V dropped 2 bases and J dropped 3; count of bases not matched to a gene: 4. Germline CDR1 reads MGHRA; CDR2 reads YSYEKL. This CDR3 is CASSQSRDRGHTEAFF. The CDR3 coding sequence is TGCGCCAGCAGCCAAAGCCGGGACAGGGGGCACACTGAAGCTTTCTTT.

The rearrangement uses TRBV6-5 and TRBJ2-5; 10 nucleotides line up with TRBD2. CDR1 MNHEY and CDR2 SVGAGI come from the germline V gene. The CDR3 length is 15 residues. Losses at the gene ends were 6 bases for V and 1 base for J; bases not matched to a gene: 5. CDR3 sequence (DNA): TGTGCCAGCAGCCCGGGACTAGCGTTCCAAGAGACCCAGTACTTC. It specifies CASSPGLAFQETQYF.

The chain employs TRBV18 and TRBJ2-3, with TRBD2 matching 14 bases. V shed 6 bases and J 3 bases; nucleotides not matched to a gene: 5. Germline V CDR1 and CDR2: KGHSH, LQKENI. CDR3 length: 16 amino acids. The CDR3 DNA sequence: TGTGCCAGCTCTCCCAGGACTAGCGGGAGGACAGATACGCAGTATTTT. It specifies CASSPRTSGRTDTQYF.

V and J are TRBV7-5 and TRBJ2-7; TRBD1 reflects the table's D call only, with no check against the DNA. TRBV7-5 is a pseudogene segment. The CDR3 contains 15 residues. The CDR3 nucleotides are TGTGTCAGAAGCTTAGCGACGAAAGGGGGCTACGAGCAGTACTTC. It yields the protein CVRSLATKGGYEQYF.